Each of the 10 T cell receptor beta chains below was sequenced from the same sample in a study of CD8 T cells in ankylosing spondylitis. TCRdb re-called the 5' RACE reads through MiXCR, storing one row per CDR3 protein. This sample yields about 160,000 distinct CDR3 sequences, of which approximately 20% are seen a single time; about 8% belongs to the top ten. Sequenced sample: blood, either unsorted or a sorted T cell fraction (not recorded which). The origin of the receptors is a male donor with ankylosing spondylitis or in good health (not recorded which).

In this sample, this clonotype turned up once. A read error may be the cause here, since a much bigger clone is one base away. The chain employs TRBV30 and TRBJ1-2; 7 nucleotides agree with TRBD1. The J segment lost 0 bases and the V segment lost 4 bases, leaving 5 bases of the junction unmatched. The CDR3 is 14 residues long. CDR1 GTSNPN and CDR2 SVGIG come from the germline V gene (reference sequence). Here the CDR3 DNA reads TGTGCCTGGAATGAGGGGACAGCTAACTATGGCTACACCTTC. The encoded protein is CAWNEGTANYGYTF.

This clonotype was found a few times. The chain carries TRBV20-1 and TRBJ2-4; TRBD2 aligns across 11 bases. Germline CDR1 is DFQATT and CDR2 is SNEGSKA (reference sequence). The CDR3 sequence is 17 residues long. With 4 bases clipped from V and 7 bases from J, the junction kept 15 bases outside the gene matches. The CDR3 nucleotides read TGCAGTGCTAAGAAAGACCTGATAGCGGGGGGGATTAACATTCAGTACTTC. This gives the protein CSAKKDLIAGGINIQYF.

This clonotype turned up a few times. CDR3 sequence: CASSEGADYTDTQYF. The CDR3 DNA follows: TGTGCCAGCAGTGAGGGGGCAGACTACACAGATACGCAGTATTTT. The chain recombines TRBV2 with TRBJ2-3, with D possibly matching TRBD1 (6 bases). The V end lost 3 bases, the J end lost 2 bases, and 12 bases lay between the germline ends. Germline-derived CDR1 and CDR2 are SNHLY and FYNNEI. The CDR3 extends over 15 amino acids.

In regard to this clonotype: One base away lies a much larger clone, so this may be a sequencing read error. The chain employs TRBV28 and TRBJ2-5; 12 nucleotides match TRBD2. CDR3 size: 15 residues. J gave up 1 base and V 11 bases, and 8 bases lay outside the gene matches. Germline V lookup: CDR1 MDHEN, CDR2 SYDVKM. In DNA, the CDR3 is TGTGCCGGCACCCCGACTAGCGGGAGCCAAGAGACCCAGTACTTC. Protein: CAGTPTSGSQETQYF.

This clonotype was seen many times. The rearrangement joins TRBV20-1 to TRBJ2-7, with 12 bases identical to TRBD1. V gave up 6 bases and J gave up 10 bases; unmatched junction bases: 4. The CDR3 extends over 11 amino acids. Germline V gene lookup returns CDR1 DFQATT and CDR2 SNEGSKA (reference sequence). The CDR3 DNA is TGCAGTGCCCAGGGACAGGGGGCTCAGTACTTC. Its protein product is CSAQGQGAQYF.

In DNA form, the CDR3 reads TGCGCCAGCAGCAATCGGGCGCATGGGGTGAACACCGGGGAGCTGTTTTTT. Amino acid sequence: CASSNRAHGVNTGELFF. The chain is built from TRBV23-1 and TRBJ2-2; D gene ambiguous. TRBV23-1 is noted as an ORF with a role that remains uncertain. The V end lost 6 bases, the J end lost 1 base, and 18 bases lay between the germline ends. The CDR3 spans 17 residues.

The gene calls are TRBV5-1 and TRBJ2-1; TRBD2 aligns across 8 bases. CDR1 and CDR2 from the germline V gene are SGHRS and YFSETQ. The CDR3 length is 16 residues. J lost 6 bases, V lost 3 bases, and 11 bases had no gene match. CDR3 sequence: CASSSESSGGVNEQFF. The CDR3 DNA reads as TGCGCCAGCAGCTCTGAGTCGTCCGGGGGGGTCAATGAGCAGTTCTTC.

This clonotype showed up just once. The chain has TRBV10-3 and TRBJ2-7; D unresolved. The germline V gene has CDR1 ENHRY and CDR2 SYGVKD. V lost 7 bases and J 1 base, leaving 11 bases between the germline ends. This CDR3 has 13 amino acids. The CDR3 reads CAIKPRQSYEQYF. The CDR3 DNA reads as TGTGCCATCAAACCGCGGCAGTCCTACGAGCAGTACTTC.

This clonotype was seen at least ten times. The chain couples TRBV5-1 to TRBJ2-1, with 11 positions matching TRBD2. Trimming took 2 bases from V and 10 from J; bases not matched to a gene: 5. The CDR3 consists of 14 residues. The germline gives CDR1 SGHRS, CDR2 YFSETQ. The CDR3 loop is CASSLTSGGTEQFF. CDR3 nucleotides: TGCGCCAGCAGCTTAACTAGCGGGGGCACGGAGCAGTTCTTC. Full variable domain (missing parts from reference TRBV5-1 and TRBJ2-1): KAGVTQTPRYLIKTRGQQVTLSCSPISGHRSVSWYQQTPGQGLQFLFEYFSETQRNKGNFPGRFSGRQFSNSRSEMNVSTLELGDSALYLCASSLTSGGTEQFFGPGTRLTVL.

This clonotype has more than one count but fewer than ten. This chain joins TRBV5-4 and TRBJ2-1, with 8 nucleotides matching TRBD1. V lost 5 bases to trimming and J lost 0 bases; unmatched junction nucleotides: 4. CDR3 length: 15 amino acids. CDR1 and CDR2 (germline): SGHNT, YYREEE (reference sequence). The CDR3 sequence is CASSGQGASYNEQFF. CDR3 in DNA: TGTGCCAGCAGTGGTCAGGGGGCCTCCTACAATGAGCAGTTCTTC.